This T cell receptor beta chain was identified during a study of blood T cell repertoires in COVID-19. Per germline, CDR1 LGHDT and CDR2 YNNKEL (reference sequence). The V and J ends lost 1 base and 0 bases, in that order; junction bases with no gene match: 4. The CDR3 loop spans 16 amino acids. The assay was immunoSEQ multiplex PCR, and TCRdb's table has in-frame clones only and misses some. The sample includes roughly 250,000 clones, about 80% of them seen just once. The sequencing sample was made of peripheral blood. The source of this sequence is a person aged 65-85 years with COVID-19, enrolled during active disease. The chain uses TRBV3-1 (or the pseudogene TRBV3-2) and TRBJ2-5; 8 bases agree with TRBD2. The chain's CDR3 is CASSQGGRGDQETQYF. Here the CDR3 DNA reads TGTGCCAGCAGCCAAGGAGGGCGGGGGGACCAAGAGACCCAGTACTTC.